The rows below give T cell receptor beta chains drawn from one sample of a study of blood T cell repertoires in COVID-19. Here immunoSEQ multiplex PCR was the method, and the copy in TCRdb shows in-frame clones only, minus some. The sample yields roughly 200,000 clones, 84% seen once. The source material was peripheral blood. The receptors here all came from a woman older than 75 with COVID-19, enrolled during active disease. The CDR3 runs from the conserved cysteine through the conserved F or W. Each record gives: V gene, J gene, clone size, D gene, CDR3 protein, CDR3 DNA. D genes are given only for firm matches. Where a row states a size, it is once, few, many or the class of an expanded clone; other rows omit it.

>TRBV27|TRBJ1-6|few|TRBD1
CASSDRDRKSPLHF
TGTGCCAGCAGTGACCGGGACAGAAAGTCACCCCTCCACTTT
>TRBV12-3/TRBV12-4|TRBJ2-7|few|-
CASSFGLSYEQYF
TGTGCCAGCAGTTTTGGGCTATCCTACGAGCAGTACTTC
>TRBV28|TRBJ1-1|-|TRBD1
CASSLTGGGNTEAFF
TGTGCCAGCAGTTTGACAGGGGGCGGGAACACTGAAGCTTTCTTT
>TRBV28|TRBJ2-5|-|TRBD2
CASSPGRTSGGKETQYF
TGTGCCAGCAGTCCGGGTCGGACTAGCGGGGGGAAAGAGACCCAGTACTTC
>TRBV7-2|TRBJ1-6|few|TRBD1
CASRRDRTLYNSPLHF
TGTGCCAGCAGGAGGGACAGGACGCTCTATAATTCACCCCTCCACTTT
>TRBV18|TRBJ1-5|-|TRBD1
CASSPPGQGGGQPQHF
TGTGCCAGCTCACCACCGGGACAGGGTGGAGGGCAGCCCCAGCATTTT
>TRBV7-2|TRBJ2-3|-|-
CASSLRDWRGPTDTQYF
TGTGCCAGCAGCTTAAGAGACTGGCGGGGGCCCACAGATACGCAGTATTTT
>TRBV5-6|TRBJ2-3|-|TRBD2
CASSPGLAGGWGDTQYF
TGTGCCAGCAGCCCCGGTCTAGCGGGGGGGTGGGGAGATACGCAGTATTTT
>TRBV5-1|TRBJ2-7|-|TRBD1
CASSLGGTGSGEQYF
TGCGCCAGCAGCTTGGGCGGGACAGGCTCTGGTGAGCAGTACTTC
>TRBV7-2|TRBJ2-5|-|-
CASSLGGGREETQYF
TGTGCCAGCAGCTTAGGGGGGGGCCGGGAGGAGACCCAGTACTTC
>TRBV5-1|TRBJ1-5|-|TRBD1
CASSPTGNKGQPQHF
TGCGCCAGCAGCCCGACAGGGAATAAGGGACAGCCCCAGCATTTT
>TRBV4-1|TRBJ2-5|-|TRBD2
CASSQGPSGGPGETQYF
TGCGCCAGCAGCCAAGGCCCTAGCGGGGGGCCCGGAGAGACCCAGTACTTC
>TRBV11-2|TRBJ1-1|-|-
CASSSQGGGTEAFF
TGTGCCAGCAGCTCACAGGGTGGGGGCACTGAAGCTTTCTTT
>TRBV30|TRBJ2-7|-|-
CAWTMGTKTDEQYF
TGTGCCTGGACAATGGGTACTAAGACGGACGAGCAGTACTTC
>TRBV28|TRBJ1-2|-|-
CASDGDNYGYTF
TGTGCCAGTGACGGGGATAACTATGGCTACACCTTC
>TRBV5-6|TRBJ1-2|-|TRBD1
CASSSDRGQYGYTF
TGTGCCAGCAGCTCGGACAGGGGGCAATATGGCTACACCTTC
>TRBV27|TRBJ1-5|-|-
CASSLSSYASNQPQHF
TGTGCCAGCAGTTTATCGTCCTACGCCAGCAATCAGCCCCAGCATTTT
>TRBV7-3|TRBJ2-1|-|TRBD2
CASSLAGRYNEQFF
TGTGCCAGCAGCCTAGCGGGGCGGTACAATGAGCAGTTCTTC
>TRBV30|TRBJ1-1|-|-
CAWKPGGPEAFF
TGTGCCTGGAAACCGGGGGGCCCTGAAGCTTTCTTT
>TRBV4-1|TRBJ2-2|-|-
CASRQVTGELFF
TGCGCCAGCCGACAGGTTACCGGGGAGCTGTTTTTT
>TRBV6-6|TRBJ1-2|-|-
CASSLGQGNYGYTF
TGTGCCAGCAGTTTAGGTCAGGGGAACTATGGCTACACCTTC
>TRBV7-2|TRBJ2-1|-|TRBD2
CASSAGGNEQFF
TGTGCCAGCAGCGCGGGGGGCAATGAGCAGTTCTTC
>TRBV27|TRBJ2-5|-|-
CASSPQNEETQYF
TGTGCCAGCAGTCCCCAGAACGAAGAGACCCAGTACTTC
>TRBV5-1|TRBJ1-1|-|-
CASSLIMNTEAFF
TGCGCCAGCAGCTTGATTATGAACACTGAAGCTTTCTTT
>TRBV27|TRBJ2-3|once|-
CASSLIGKGSTDTQYF
TGTGCCAGCAGTTTAATCGGGAAAGGGAGCACAGATACGCAGTATTTT
>TRBV5-8|TRBJ1-4|-|TRBD1
CASSLEDRVWEKLFF
TGTGCCAGCAGCTTGGAGGACAGGGTTTGGGAAAAACTGTTTTTT
>TRBV28|TRBJ1-2|-|TRBD1
CASSLGAGGGHGYTF
TGTGCCAGCAGTTTAGGGGCAGGGGGCGGTCACGGCTACACCTTC
>TRBV7-8|TRBJ1-1|few|-
CASSLRGGAVNTEAFF
TGTGCCAGCAGCTTGCGGGGAGGAGCGGTGAACACTGAAGCTTTCTTT
>TRBV5-6|TRBJ1-5|-|TRBD1
CASSLGTGLGFQPQHF
TGTGCCAGCAGCTTAGGGACAGGGCTGGGATTCCAGCCCCAGCATTTT
>TRBV6-5|TRBJ1-2|-|-
CASSRTEDYGYTF
TGTGCCAGCAGTAGGACAGAAGACTATGGCTACACCTTC
>TRBV7-2|TRBJ2-5|-|-
CASSLGRSQETQYF
TGTGCCAGCAGCTTAGGGAGGTCTCAAGAGACCCAGTACTTC
>TRBV10-3|TRBJ2-5|-|-
CAIRPSGQYQETQYF
TGTGCCATCAGACCCAGTGGACAGTACCAAGAGACCCAGTACTTC
>TRBV6-4|TRBJ1-1|-|-
CASSERRNTEAFF
TGTGCCAGCAGTGAGCGGAGGAACACTGAAGCTTTCTTT
>TRBV30|TRBJ1-2|-|-
CAWSVTGYGYTF
TGTGCCTGGAGTGTCACCGGCTATGGCTACACCTTC
>TRBV4-2|TRBJ1-2|once|-
CASSQEAGPLYGYTF
TGTGCCAGCAGCCAAGAGGCGGGGCCCTTATATGGCTACACCTTC